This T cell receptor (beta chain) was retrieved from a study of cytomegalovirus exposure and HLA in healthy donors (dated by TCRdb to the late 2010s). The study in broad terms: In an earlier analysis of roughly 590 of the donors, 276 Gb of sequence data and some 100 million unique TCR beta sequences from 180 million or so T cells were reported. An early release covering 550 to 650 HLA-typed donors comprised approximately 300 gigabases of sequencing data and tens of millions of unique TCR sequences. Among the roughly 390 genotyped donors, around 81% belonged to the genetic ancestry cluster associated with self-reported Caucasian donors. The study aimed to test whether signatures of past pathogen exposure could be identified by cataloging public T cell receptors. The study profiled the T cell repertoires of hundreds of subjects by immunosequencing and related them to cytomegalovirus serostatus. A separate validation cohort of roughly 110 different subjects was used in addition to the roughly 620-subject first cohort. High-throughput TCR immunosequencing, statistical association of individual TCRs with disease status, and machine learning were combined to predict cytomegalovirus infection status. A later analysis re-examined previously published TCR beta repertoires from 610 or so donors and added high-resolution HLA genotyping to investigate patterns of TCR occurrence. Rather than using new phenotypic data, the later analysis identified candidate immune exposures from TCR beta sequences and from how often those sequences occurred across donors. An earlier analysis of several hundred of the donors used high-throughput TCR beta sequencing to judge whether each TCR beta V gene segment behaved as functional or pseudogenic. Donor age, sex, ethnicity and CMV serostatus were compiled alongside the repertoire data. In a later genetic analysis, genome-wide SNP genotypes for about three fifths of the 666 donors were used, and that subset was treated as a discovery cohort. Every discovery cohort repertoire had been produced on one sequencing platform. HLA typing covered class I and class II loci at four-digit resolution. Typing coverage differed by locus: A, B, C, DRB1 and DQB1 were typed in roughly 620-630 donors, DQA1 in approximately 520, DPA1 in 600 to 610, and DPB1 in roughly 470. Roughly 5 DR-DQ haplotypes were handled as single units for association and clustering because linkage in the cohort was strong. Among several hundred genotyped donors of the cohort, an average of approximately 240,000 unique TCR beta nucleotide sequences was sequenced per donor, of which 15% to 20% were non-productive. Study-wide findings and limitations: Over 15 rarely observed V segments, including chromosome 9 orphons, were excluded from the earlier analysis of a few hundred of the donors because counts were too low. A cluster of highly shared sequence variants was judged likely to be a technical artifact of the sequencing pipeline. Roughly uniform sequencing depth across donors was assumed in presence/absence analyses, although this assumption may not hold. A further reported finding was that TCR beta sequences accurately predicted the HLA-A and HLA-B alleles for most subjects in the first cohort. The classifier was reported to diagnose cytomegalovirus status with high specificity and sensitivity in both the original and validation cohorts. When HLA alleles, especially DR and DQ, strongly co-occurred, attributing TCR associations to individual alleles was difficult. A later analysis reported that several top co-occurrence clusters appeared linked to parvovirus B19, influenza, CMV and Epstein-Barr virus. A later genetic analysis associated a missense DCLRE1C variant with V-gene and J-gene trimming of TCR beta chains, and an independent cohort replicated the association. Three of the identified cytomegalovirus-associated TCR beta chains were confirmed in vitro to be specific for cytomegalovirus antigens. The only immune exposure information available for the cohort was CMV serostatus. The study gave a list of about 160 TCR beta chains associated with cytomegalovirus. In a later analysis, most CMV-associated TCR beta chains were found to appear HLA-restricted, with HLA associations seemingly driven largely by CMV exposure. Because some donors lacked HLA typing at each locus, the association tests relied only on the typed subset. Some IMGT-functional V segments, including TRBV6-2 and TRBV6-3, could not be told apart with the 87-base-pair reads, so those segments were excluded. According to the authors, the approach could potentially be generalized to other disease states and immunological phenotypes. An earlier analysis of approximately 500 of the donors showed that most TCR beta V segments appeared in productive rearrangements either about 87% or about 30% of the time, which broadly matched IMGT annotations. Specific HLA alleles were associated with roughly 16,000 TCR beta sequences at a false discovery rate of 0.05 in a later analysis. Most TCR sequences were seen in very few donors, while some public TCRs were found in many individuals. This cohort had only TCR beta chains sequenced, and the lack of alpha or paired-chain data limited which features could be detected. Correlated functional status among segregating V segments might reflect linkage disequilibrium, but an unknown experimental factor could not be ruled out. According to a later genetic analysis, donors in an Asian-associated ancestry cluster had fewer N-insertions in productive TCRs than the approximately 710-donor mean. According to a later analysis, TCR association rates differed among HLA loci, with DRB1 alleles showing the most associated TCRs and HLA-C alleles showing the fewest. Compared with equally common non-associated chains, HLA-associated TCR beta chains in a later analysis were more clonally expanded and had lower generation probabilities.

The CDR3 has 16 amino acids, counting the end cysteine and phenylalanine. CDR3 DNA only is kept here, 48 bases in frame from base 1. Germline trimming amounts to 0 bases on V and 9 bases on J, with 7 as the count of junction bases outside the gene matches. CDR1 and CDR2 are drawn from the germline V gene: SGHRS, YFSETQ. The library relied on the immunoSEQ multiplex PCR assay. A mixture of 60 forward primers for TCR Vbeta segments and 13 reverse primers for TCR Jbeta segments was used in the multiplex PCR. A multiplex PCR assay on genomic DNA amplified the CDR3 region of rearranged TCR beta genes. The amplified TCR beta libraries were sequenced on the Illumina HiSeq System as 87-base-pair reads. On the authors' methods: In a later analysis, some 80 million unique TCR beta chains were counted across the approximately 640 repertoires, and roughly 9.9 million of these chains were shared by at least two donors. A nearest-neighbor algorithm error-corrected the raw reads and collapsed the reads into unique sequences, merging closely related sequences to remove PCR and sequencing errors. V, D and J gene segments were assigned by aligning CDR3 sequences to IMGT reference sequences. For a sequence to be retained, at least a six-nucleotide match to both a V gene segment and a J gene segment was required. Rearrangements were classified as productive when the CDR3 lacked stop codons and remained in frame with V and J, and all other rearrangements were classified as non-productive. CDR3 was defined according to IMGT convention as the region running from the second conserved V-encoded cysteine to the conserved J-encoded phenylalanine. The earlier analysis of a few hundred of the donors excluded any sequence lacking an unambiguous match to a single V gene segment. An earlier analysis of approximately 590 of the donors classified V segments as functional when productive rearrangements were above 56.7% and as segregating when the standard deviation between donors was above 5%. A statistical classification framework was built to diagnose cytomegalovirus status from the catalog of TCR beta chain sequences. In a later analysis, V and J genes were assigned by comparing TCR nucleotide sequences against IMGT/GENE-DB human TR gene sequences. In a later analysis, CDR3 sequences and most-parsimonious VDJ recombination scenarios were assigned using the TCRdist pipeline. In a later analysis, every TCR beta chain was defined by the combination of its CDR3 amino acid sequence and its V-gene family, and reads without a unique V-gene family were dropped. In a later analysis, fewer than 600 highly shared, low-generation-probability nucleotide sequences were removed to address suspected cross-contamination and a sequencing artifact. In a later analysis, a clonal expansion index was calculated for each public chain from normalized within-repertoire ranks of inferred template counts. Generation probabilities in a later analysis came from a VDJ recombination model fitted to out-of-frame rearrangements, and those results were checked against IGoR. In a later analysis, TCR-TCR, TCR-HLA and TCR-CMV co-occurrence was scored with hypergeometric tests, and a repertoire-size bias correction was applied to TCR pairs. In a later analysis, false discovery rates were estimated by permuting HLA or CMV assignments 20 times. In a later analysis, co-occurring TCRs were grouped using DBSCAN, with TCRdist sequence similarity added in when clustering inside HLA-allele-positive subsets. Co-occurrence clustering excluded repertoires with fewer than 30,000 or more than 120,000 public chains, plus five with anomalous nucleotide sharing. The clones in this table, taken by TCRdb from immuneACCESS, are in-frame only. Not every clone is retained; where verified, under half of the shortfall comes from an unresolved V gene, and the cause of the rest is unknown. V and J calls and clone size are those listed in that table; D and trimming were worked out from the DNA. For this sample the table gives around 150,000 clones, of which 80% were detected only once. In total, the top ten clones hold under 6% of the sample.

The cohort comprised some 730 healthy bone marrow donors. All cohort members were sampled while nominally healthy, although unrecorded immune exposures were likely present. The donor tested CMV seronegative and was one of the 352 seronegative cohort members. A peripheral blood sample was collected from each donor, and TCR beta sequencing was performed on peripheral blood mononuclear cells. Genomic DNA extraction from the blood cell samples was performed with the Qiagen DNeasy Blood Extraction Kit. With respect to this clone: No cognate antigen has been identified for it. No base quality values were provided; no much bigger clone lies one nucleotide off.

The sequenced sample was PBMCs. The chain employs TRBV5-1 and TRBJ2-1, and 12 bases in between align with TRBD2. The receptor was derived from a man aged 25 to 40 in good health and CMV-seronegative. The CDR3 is CASSLVLAGGLGEQFF. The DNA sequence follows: TGCGCCAGCAGCTTGGTCCTAGCGGGAGGGCTCGGTGAGCAGTTCTTC.